What follows are 19 T cell receptor beta chains derived from one specimen sequenced in a study of molecular identifiers for immune sequencing clone quantification. TCRdb reanalysed the PCR reads using MiXCR and keeps one entry per CDR3 protein. Among approximately 500,000 distinct CDR3 sequences, around 23% were seen once, and the ten largest hold about 0.75%. The sequenced sample was naive CD8+ T cells from blood, with Jurkat cell RNA spiked in. Specified subset: FACS-sorted CD8+CD4-CCR7+CD45RA+ naive T cells. The receptors were sampled from a human donor in good health. Some libraries in this study had Jurkat cell RNA spiked in.

This clonotype has a handful of counts. The V call is TRBV12-3 or TRBV12-4, the J call TRBJ2-5, with D possibly matching TRBD2 (6 bases). CDR3 length: 16 residues. V lost 4 bases and J lost 5, with 20 bases in between. The CDR3 DNA is TGTGCCAGCAGTTCTTCCCCCGCTCGGGAGCGTGAGACCCAGTACTTC. This encodes CASSSSPARERETQYF.

This clonotype was seen only once. The chain carries TRBV23-1 and TRBJ1-6; 9 positions match TRBD1. TRBV23-1 is marked as an open reading frame, function uncertain. The V segment lost 7 bases and the J segment 8 bases; nucleotides outside the gene matches: 6. This CDR3 has 14 amino acids. CDR3 in DNA: TGCGCCAGCAAGGGGGGACAGGGCGATTCACCCCTCCACTTT. Its translation is CASKGGQGDSPLHF.

The chain employs TRBV4-3 and TRBJ2-1; D gene unclear. V was clipped by 0 bases and J by 10 bases, with 13 bases between them. The length of the CDR3 is 14 residues. Germline V lookup: CDR1 LGHNA, CDR2 YSLEER. Written as DNA, the CDR3 is TGCGCCAGCAGCCAAGATCGGCGTCCGGCGGAGCAGTTCTTC. Translating it yields CASSQDRRPAEQFF.

V and J are TRBV28 and TRBJ2-2; 15 nucleotides agree with TRBD2. CDR3 size: 21 residues. V was pared by 5 bases and J by 2 bases, with 15 bases of the junction left unmatched. Germline-derived CDR1 and CDR2 are MDHEN and SYDVKM. The CDR3 DNA follows: TGTGCCAGCAGTCCCCATACGGGACTAGCGGGGGGTGTTAAAAACACCGGGGAGCTGTTTTTT. It translates to CASSPHTGLAGGVKNTGELFF.

The chain joins TRBV6-2 or TRBV6-3 to TRBJ2-3; no clear D gene. Trimming removed 3 bases from V and 2 bases from J, with 12 bases in between. The CDR3 totals 15 residues. The germline CDR1 and CDR2 sequences are MNHEY and SVGEGT. CDR3 nucleotides: TGTGCCAGCAGTTATGGCCAGTTCAACACAGATACGCAGTATTTT. Translated: CASSYGQFNTDTQYF.

About this clonotype: This may be a read error, as it is one base from a much larger clone. The gene calls are TRBV27 and TRBJ2-6; 7 bases map to TRBD1. From germline, CDR1 is MNHEY and CDR2 SMNVEV (reference sequence). The CDR3 is 16 amino acids. The CDR3 here is CVSRGGLGSGANVLTF. Here the CDR3 DNA reads TGTGTCAGCAGAGGGGGCTTGGGCTCTGGGGCCAACGTCCTGACTTTC.

This clonotype was seen a handful of times. V usage is TRBV20-1 and J usage is TRBJ1-1; 8 nucleotides align to TRBD1. V gave up 5 bases and J gave up 0 bases; unmatched junction bases: 8. The CDR3 runs to 15 residues. From germline, CDR1 is DFQATT and CDR2 SNEGSKA (reference sequence). CDR3 in amino acids: CSADTGGNMNTEAFF. As DNA, the CDR3 is TGCAGTGCTGACACAGGGGGAAATATGAACACTGAAGCTTTCTTT.

At least ten counts were recorded for this clonotype. Written as DNA, the CDR3 is TGTGCCAGCAGCCCCGGGACAGGACTCTCCTACGAGCAGTACTTC. Its translation is CASSPGTGLSYEQYF. V and J are TRBV5-6 and TRBJ2-7, with TRBD1 matching over 8 bases. The CDR3 length is 15 residues. Germline assignment: CDR1 SGHDT and CDR2 YYEEEE. V lost 4 bases and J lost 0; bases outside the gene matches: 6.

This sequence joins TRBV11-2 and TRBJ2-3; D possibly matches TRBD1 or TRBD2 (5 bases each). Deletions cut 3 bases from V and 7 bases from J, with 8 bases between. CDR3 length: 12 amino acids. Germline V gene lookup returns CDR1 SGHAT and CDR2 FQNNGV. The CDR3, as DNA: TGTGCCAGCAGCTTGGAGGACAATACGCAGTATTTT. Amino acids: CASSLEDNTQYF.

This rearrangement joins TRBV7-3 to TRBJ1-1; tentatively, D is TRBD1 (5 bases). The V gene lost 2 bases and the J gene lost 4 bases, with 14 bases spanning the gap. The CDR3 consists of 15 residues. The germline V gene has CDR1 SGHTA and CDR2 FQGTGA. The CDR3 loop is CASSLSRGAGTEAFF. In DNA, the CDR3 is TGTGCCAGCAGCTTATCTAGAGGGGCAGGCACTGAAGCTTTCTTT.

This clonotype was seen ten or more times. CDR3 DNA sequence: TGTGCCAGCAGCGAGGTCGTGACTGAAGCTTTCTTT. It encodes CASSEVVTEAFF. The genes are TRBV7-8 and TRBJ1-1; D uncertain. The CDR3 extends over 12 amino acids. The germline gives CDR1 SGHVS, CDR2 FQNEAQ. V lost 5 bases to trimming and J lost 5 bases, with 9 bases between them.

This clonotype has only a few counts. The J gene is TRBJ2-7, the V gene TRBV29-1; D is possibly TRBD2 (5 bases). Germline V CDR1 and CDR2: SQVTM, ANQGSEA. This CDR3 has 14 amino acids. V lost 6 bases, J lost 0 bases, and 15 bases lay in between. The CDR3 DNA is TGCAGCGTATTATCATTGAGGGACTCCTACGAGCAGTACTTC. This translates into CSVLSLRDSYEQYF.

In its sample, this clonotype was seen many times. This chain connects TRBV27 to TRBJ2-3; unclear D gene. V was shortened by 6 bases and J by 1 base, with 8 bases between the two germline ends. CDR1 and CDR2 from the germline V gene are MNHEY and SMNVEV (reference sequence). The CDR3 runs to 13 residues. The CDR3 nucleotides read TGTGCCAGCAGCCACACGGGCACAGATACGCAGTATTTT. This encodes CASSHTGTDTQYF.

The sample holds a few counts of this clonotype. The chain couples TRBV20-1 to TRBJ2-3; 9 bases match TRBD2. The CDR3 is made up of 19 amino acids. V trimming: 1 base; J trimming: 0 bases; junction bases outside the gene matches: 14. Germline V gene sequence: CDR1 DFQATT, CDR2 SNEGSKA (reference sequence). As DNA, the CDR3 is TGCAGTGCTAGAGTTGGGCTGGGTCTAGCGGGGCCTAGCACAGATACGCAGTATTTT. Translation: CSARVGLGLAGPSTDTQYF.

The chain employs TRBV19 and TRBJ2-3, with D perhaps TRBD1 (6 bases). Germline-derived CDR1 and CDR2 are LNHDA and SQIVND (reference sequence). The CDR3 sequence is 14 residues long. Trimming cost V 6 bases and J 3 bases, with 13 bases left between them. CDR3 sequence (DNA): TGTGCCAGTAGCCCCGGGACACCAACAGATACGCAGTATTTT. Encoded protein: CASSPGTPTDTQYF.

This clonotype occurred many times. The CDR3 sequence: CSVEGGETDTQYF. The CDR3 DNA reads as TGCAGCGTTGAAGGGGGCGAGACAGATACGCAGTATTTT. The chain links TRBV29-1 to TRBJ2-3, with a tentative D call TRBD1 (5 bases). The ends were cut back, 1 base at V and 3 bases at J, with 8 bases in the middle. The CDR3 is made up of 13 amino acids. The germline gives CDR1 SQVTM, CDR2 ANQGSEA.

The chain is built from TRBV7-9 and TRBJ1-2; tentative D call: TRBD1 (5 bases). In germline, CDR1 is SEHNR, CDR2 FQNEAQ (reference sequence). The ends were cut back, 8 bases at V and 2 bases at J, with 27 bases in the middle. The CDR3 is 18 amino acids. CDR3 coding DNA: TGTGCCAGCGGAAGCCCCGAAGGAAGGGGTTTACCCAACTATGGCTACACCTTC. As protein: CASGSPEGRGLPNYGYTF.

On this clonotype: The germline gene is not matched at one end of the junction; a read error may be the cause. The J gene is TRBJ1-1, the V gene TRBV4-3; D gene unclear. This CDR3 contains 15 residues. Germline V CDR1 and CDR2: LGHNA, YSLEER. CDR3 sequence reads: CASRATGDMNPEAFF. The CDR3 nucleotides are TGCGCCAGCCGCGCTACGGGCGACATGAACCCTGAAGCTTTCTTT.

This clonotype was counted a few times. This chain joins TRBV29-1 and TRBJ2-1; 8 bases fit TRBD2. Per the germline V gene, CDR1 is SQVTM and CDR2 is ANQGSEA. V lost 5 bases and J lost 4; bases outside the gene matches: 7. The CDR3 length is 14 residues. This CDR3 is CSVRLAGRYNEQFF. The CDR3 DNA sequence: TGCAGCGTTCGGCTAGCGGGTCGGTACAATGAGCAGTTCTTC.